This TCR beta chain is from a study of Ad26.COV2.S vaccination and SARS-CoV-2 variants (dated by TCRdb to the early 2020s). In terms of the full investigation: Vaccine-arm donors were drawn from COV1001, a multicentre, randomized, double-blind, placebo-controlled phase I-IIa trial of Ad26.COV2.S in healthy adults. Dosing of Ad26.COV2.S was intramuscular, at either 5x10^10 or 1x10^11 viral particles, delivered as one shot or as two shots spaced 56 days apart. Investigators remained blinded to trial group allocation during experiments and outcome assessment. The TCR-sequenced set comprised approximately 32 samples: 19 Ad26.COV2.S vaccine recipients, 5 placebo recipients and 8 SARS-CoV-2 convalescent individuals. TCRbeta repertoire sequencing served as the tool for gauging how specific and how broad the SARS-CoV-2-reactive T cell receptors were following Ad26.COV2.S vaccination. Trial participants were randomized into five groups of five, in which low-dose or high-dose Ad26.COV2.S was given once or twice, or placebo was given on both occasions.

Looking up the germline V gene (reference sequence) yields CDR1 GTSNPN and CDR2 SVGIG. V and J are trimmed by 2 bases and 8 bases, and the gene matches miss 6 bases of the junction. The CDR3 has 15 amino acids, counting the end cysteine and phenylalanine. Solely the CDR3 DNA is kept, with 45 bases framed from the first base. The immunoSEQ Assay was the method used to sequence TCRbeta CDR3 regions. After extraction, genomic DNA underwent amplification by bias-controlled multiplex PCR, followed by high-throughput sequencing. Per the original workflow: To quantify the absolute abundance of every unique TCRbeta CDR3 region, sequences were collapsed and filtered. T cell fraction was estimated by normalizing TCRbeta template counts to usable DNA, with usable DNA measured through amplification of reference genes found in all nucleated cells. Repertoire TCRs were annotated as SARS-CoV-2-specific by exact matching of V gene, CDR3 amino acid sequence and J gene to a known reactive TCR set. The reference SARS-CoV-2 TCR set came from MIRA and was filtered for enrichment in COVID-19-positive ImmuneCODE repertoires, removing public or cross-reactive TCRs. Using the MIRA antigens, annotated TCRs were further analysed by specific ORF or by position within an ORF. Breadth was defined as the number of annotated unique rearrangements divided by the total number of unique productive rearrangements, and depth was defined as the summed frequency of the annotated unique rearrangements. Group comparisons of TCR breadth used two-sided Wilcoxon rank-sum tests. TCRdb's version of the immuneACCESS table is confined to in-frame rearrangements and falls short of the full clone set. An unresolved V gene accounts for under half of the shortfall where checked; the remainder is of unknown origin. The DNA gave D and trimming, while V, J and clone size come from that table. Here the sample has about 680,000 clones; roughly 90% occur a single time. The ten largest account for approximately 1.5% of the sample.

As regards this clone: Its antigen target is currently unknown. Base qualities are missing; no much larger clone stands one base away.

Taken with the paper, the label for treatment or condition translates to: about 20 received Ad26.COV2.S at low or high dose, single or two shots; a few received placebo; per-sample allocation not given. For vaccine and placebo recipients, the sequenced repertoires came from samples collected on day 63 after the first injection. Cohort 1b enrolled around 23 adults aged 18-55 years at a single site in Boston, USA, between 29 July and 7 August 2020. Ad26.COV2.S consisted of a replication-incompetent adenovirus type 26 vector by which a prefusion-stabilized SARS-CoV-2 spike protein from the original Wuhan strain was expressed. What the study reported, not specific to this receptor: Compared with placebo recipients, Ad26.COV2.S recipients showed higher spike-specific TCR breadth (P = 0.0014). After vaccination, spike-specific CD8+ and CD4+ T cell responses were reported to show substantial breadth. The study was not powered for comparison of responses between vaccine doses or regimens. Vaccine and placebo recipients had comparable non-spike TCR breadth, which fits with the vaccine containing only spike. According to the authors, total T cell responses may have been underestimated by the TCR breadth and depth analyses.

This sequence uses TRBV30 and TRBJ2-1, with 13 middle bases fitting TRBD2. The clonotype was recovered from a person aged 18 to 65 who received the Ad26.COV2.S COVID-19 vaccine or a placebo. This sample comprised peripheral blood, obtained in a trial of Ad26.COV2.S vaccine versus placebo. The CDR3 region has the sequence CAWSYGLAGADEQFF. The nucleotide sequence is given as TGTGCCTGGAGTTACGGACTAGCGGGAGCTGATGAGCAGTTCTTC. With all but the CDR3 taken from the reference TRBV30 and TRBJ2-1 genes, the full variable domain is: SQTIHQWPATLVQPVGSPLSLECTVEGTSNPNLYWYRQAAGRGLQLLFYSVGIGQISSEVPQNLSASRPQDRQFILSSKKLLLSDSGFYLCAWSYGLAGADEQFFGPGTRLTVL.